The 21 T cell receptor beta chains given below trace back to one sample, sequenced in a study of blood T cell repertoires in COVID-19. The repertoire was sequenced with immunoSEQ multiplex PCR; TCRdb's copy has only in-frame clones and lacks some. Found here are over 150,000 clones, about 88% of them singletons; the top ten hold roughly a sixth. The sequenced sample consisted of peripheral blood. These TCRs come from a man aged 45-60 years with COVID-19, enrolled during active disease.

V usage is TRBV5-1 and J usage is TRBJ2-3, with 8 bases fitting TRBD2. This CDR3 contains 14 residues. The V segment lost 3 bases and the J segment 9 bases; nucleotides outside the gene matches: 9. From germline, CDR1 is SGHRS and CDR2 YFSETQ. CDR3 sequence: CASSYPREARTQYF. The DNA of the CDR3 is TGCGCCAGCAGCTACCCGCGGGAGGCTCGCACGCAGTATTTT.

CDR3 nucleotides: TGCAGTGCTAGTGTGCCTAGCGGGAGTGTTTTCTTC. This codes for CSASVPSGSVFF. The rearrangement uses TRBV20-1 and TRBJ2-1, with TRBD2 matching over 10 bases. V trimming: 3 bases; J trimming: 16 bases; junction bases outside the gene matches: 9. The CDR3 runs to 12 residues. The germline CDR1 and CDR2 sequences are DFQATT and SNEGSKA (reference sequence).

The chain combines TRBV7-3 with TRBJ1-3; D might be TRBD1 (6 bases). Germline CDR1 reads SGHTA; CDR2 reads FQGTGA. This CDR3 has 17 residues. Trimming removed 4 bases from V and 0 bases from J, with 16 bases in between. The CDR3 coding sequence is TGTGCCAGCAGCTCCCAGGGGCCAGGTTACTCTGGAAACACCATATATTTT. This gives the protein CASSSQGPGYSGNTIYF.

The chain joins TRBV6-2 or TRBV6-3 to TRBJ1-1; tentatively, D is TRBD1 (5 bases). The V end lost 1 base, the J end lost 7 bases, and 16 bases lay between the germline ends. This CDR3 has 15 amino acids. In germline, CDR1 is MNHEY, CDR2 SVGEGT. The chain's CDR3 is CASSYWEGRGLEAFF. The CDR3 DNA is TGTGCCAGCAGTTACTGGGAGGGGCGCGGACTTGAAGCTTTCTTT.

The genes are TRBV29-1 and TRBJ2-7; possible D gene TRBD2, 6 bases. Germline V lookup: CDR1 SQVTM, CDR2 ANQGSEA. The CDR3 loop spans 12 amino acids. With 6 bases removed from V and 4 bases from J, the gap between germline ends came to 13 bases. CDR3 protein: CSVTGTEYEQYF. As DNA, the CDR3 is TGCAGCGTCACCGGGACTGAATACGAGCAGTACTTC.

The chain carries TRBV10-3 and TRBJ2-3, with 7 nucleotides matching TRBD1. V trimming: 5 bases; J trimming: 2 bases; junction bases outside the gene matches: 10. Germline V gene sequence: CDR1 ENHRY, CDR2 SYGVKD. The CDR3 totals 16 residues. CDR3 sequence (DNA): TGTGCCATCAGTAATCCGGGACAGAGGTTCACAGATACGCAGTATTTT. Translating it yields CAISNPGQRFTDTQYF.

The chain combines TRBV11-2 with TRBJ1-1; TRBD1 is a possible D gene (5 bases). CDR1 is SGHAT and CDR2 is FQNNGV in the germline V gene. CDR3 length: 13 amino acids. The ends were cut back, 6 bases at V and 5 bases at J, with 13 bases in the middle. The DNA of the CDR3 is TGTGCCAGCAGAAAAGGGGTGGTTACTGAAGCTTTCTTT. Its translation: CASRKGVVTEAFF.

V and J are TRBV19 and TRBJ1-5, with TRBD1 matching 9 bases. The CDR3 has 16 residues. V shed 6 bases and J 1 base; nucleotides not matched to a gene: 7. The germline V gene has CDR1 LNHDA and CDR2 SQIVND (reference sequence). The CDR3 region is CASRAPGQGSNQPQHF. In DNA, the CDR3 is TGTGCCAGTAGGGCTCCGGGACAGGGAAGCAATCAGCCCCAGCATTTT.

The CDR3: CATSRDSFGLAGASNTGELFF. CDR3 sequence (DNA): TGTGCCACCAGCAGAGATTCATTTGGGCTAGCGGGGGCCTCGAACACCGGGGAGCTGTTTTTT. This chain links TRBV15 with TRBJ2-2; TRBD2 matches 10 bases. The CDR3 is 21 amino acids. V lost 0 bases and J lost 0; bases outside the gene matches: 13. Germline V gene lookup returns CDR1 LNHNV and CDR2 YYDKDF (reference sequence).

This clone has a single count. Other DNA sequences within the sample encode an identical CDR3. The chain uses TRBV18 and TRBJ2-7; 8 bases align to TRBD1. The CDR3 is 15 amino acids. Trimming cost V 0 bases and J 2 bases; bases outside gene matches: 3. Per the germline V gene, CDR1 is KGHSH and CDR2 is LQKENI. The CDR3 DNA sequence: TGTGCCAGCTCACCACCAGGACAGGGCCCCTACGAGCAGTACTTC. Translated, it gives CASSPPGQGPYEQYF.

V and J are TRBV15 and TRBJ1-1; the D gene is possibly TRBD1 (6 bases). The germline CDR1 and CDR2 sequences are LNHNV and YYDKDF (reference sequence). The CDR3 contains 14 residues. V dropped 3 bases and J dropped 0 bases, with 8 bases sitting between them. This CDR3 is CATSSGQMNTEAFF. The DNA for the CDR3 is TGTGCCACCAGCAGCGGACAGATGAACACTGAAGCTTTCTTT. Drawing the rest from reference TRBV15 and TRBJ1-1, the complete variable domain is DAMVIQNPRYQVTQFGKPVTLSCSQTLNHNVMYWYQQKSSQAPKLLFHYYDKDFNNEADTPDNFQSRRPNTSFCFLDIRSPGLGDTAMYLCATSSGQMNTEAFFGQGTRLTVV.

The chain employs TRBV9 and TRBJ2-2, with 12 bases fitting TRBD2. CDR1 is SGDLS and CDR2 is YYNGEE in the germline V gene. V trimming: 4 bases; J trimming: 0 bases; junction bases outside the gene matches: 7. The CDR3 totals 18 residues. CDR3 loop: CASSISLAGGPNTGELFF. CDR3 nucleotides: TGTGCCAGCAGCATCTCTCTAGCGGGGGGGCCGAACACCGGGGAGCTGTTTTTT.

The rearrangement joins TRBV29-1 to TRBJ1-3, with D hard to call. Trimming took 1 base from V and 4 from J, leaving 11 bases between them. This CDR3 has 14 residues. The germline V gene has CDR1 SQVTM and CDR2 ANQGSEA. DNA of the CDR3: TGCAGCGTTGAAGCGCCCGACGGGGGAAACACCATATATTTT. It encodes CSVEAPDGGNTIYF.

This chain joins TRBV12-5 and TRBJ2-1; 7 bases line up with TRBD2. The CDR3 loop spans 17 amino acids. Germline V gene sequence: CDR1 LGHNT, CDR2 FRNRAP. Trimming cost V 4 bases and J 2 bases; bases outside gene matches: 11. The CDR3 nucleotides read TGTGCTAGTGGTTCCCGACGGGGAGCGGGGCCCTACAATGAGCAGTTCTTC. This sequence encodes CASGSRRGAGPYNEQFF.

The gene calls are TRBV6-5 and TRBJ1-5; D remains unclear. The CDR3 runs to 14 residues. From germline, CDR1 is MNHEY and CDR2 SVGAGI. Trimming took off 6 bases at V and 9 bases at J, with 18 bases between the two ends. The CDR3 sequence: CASRFNSDNSPQHF. CDR3 nucleotide sequence: TGTGCCAGCAGGTTCAACAGTGACAATTCGCCCCAGCATTTT.

This clone was counted once. The rearrangement links TRBV29-1 to TRBJ1-2; 9 positions agree with TRBD1. The CDR3 spans 12 residues. The V segment lost 6 bases and the J segment 8 bases; nucleotides outside the gene matches: 7. Germline loops: CDR1 SQVTM, CDR2 ANQGSEA. CDR3 protein: CSVERTGEGYTF. The CDR3 DNA is TGCAGCGTCGAAAGGACAGGGGAAGGCTACACCTTC.

The chain joins TRBV6-5 to TRBJ1-3; tentative D call: TRBD1 (6 bases). The germline V gene encodes CDR1 MNHEY and CDR2 SVGAGI. The CDR3 extends over 14 amino acids. Trimming shortened V by 9 bases and J by 0 bases, and 12 bases separated the two germline ends. CDR3 loop: CASGQFNSGNTIYF. The CDR3 nucleotides read TGTGCCAGTGGACAGTTCAACTCTGGAAACACCATATATTTT.

The chain recombines TRBV7-8 with TRBJ2-6, with TRBD1 matching 7 bases. Germline V gene data show CDR1 as SGHVS and CDR2 as FQNEAQ. The CDR3 loop spans 18 amino acids. The V segment lost 1 base and the J segment 0 bases; nucleotides outside the gene matches: 6. The CDR3 sequence: CASSLGWDSPSGANVLTF. CDR3 in DNA: TGTGCCAGCAGCTTAGGCTGGGACAGTCCCTCTGGGGCCAACGTCCTGACTTTC.

This clone showed up just once. This sequence joins TRBV28 and TRBJ1-1; D is perhaps TRBD1 (6 bases). V lost 11 bases and J lost 10, with 20 bases in between. CDR1 is MDHEN, CDR2 SYDVKM, per germline. This CDR3 has 12 amino acids. DNA for the CDR3: TGTGCCTCCAAAGGGGGATCCTATGGAGCTTTCTTT. Translating it yields CASKGGSYGAFF.

The chain couples TRBV7-2 to TRBJ1-5; D is possibly TRBD1 (5 bases). Trimming pared 5 bases from V and 6 bases from J, leaving 20 bases between. The CDR3 is 16 residues long. The V gene's germline CDR1 is SGHTA and CDR2 FQGNSA. The CDR3 region is CASSLLRGSRAQPQHF. The CDR3 DNA follows: TGTGCCAGCAGCCTTCTTCGGGGGAGCAGGGCTCAGCCCCAGCATTTT.

The chain has TRBV9 and TRBJ2-2, with 13 bases aligning to TRBD2. The V gene end was trimmed by 4 bases and the J gene end by 2 bases; junction bases not matched to a gene: 8. Germline CDR1 is SGDLS and CDR2 is YYNGEE. The CDR3 is 18 residues long. CDR3 sequence reads: CASSTLTGLAGNTGELFF. CDR3 sequence (DNA): TGTGCCAGCAGCACCCTAACGGGACTAGCGGGAAACACCGGGGAGCTGTTTTTT.